Below, 28 T cell receptor beta chains from the same sample are listed, as sequenced in a study of shared clonotypes between healthy human individuals. Data came from immunoSEQ multiplex PCR; TCRdb stores just in-frame clones and leaves some out. The table records approximately 2.5 million clones, around 90% of them present only once. The source material was naive CD4+ T cells sorted from blood. Subset of the sample: CD45RA+ positively selected. These receptors were obtained from a man younger than 30 in good health.

About this clone itself: This CDR3 is also generated by other DNA sequences in the sample. The V and J genes are TRBV7-8 and TRBJ1-1, with D tentatively TRBD1 (5 bases). CDR3 length equals 13 residues. With 2 bases removed from V and 2 bases from J, the gap between germline ends came to 6 bases. Germline-derived CDR1 and CDR2 are SGHVS and FQNEAQ. This CDR3 is CASSLRGNTEAFF. For the CDR3, the DNA is TGTGCCAGCAGCTTAAGGGGAAACACTGAAGCTTTCTTT.

The rearrangement uses TRBV6-7 and TRBJ2-7, with D uncertain. TRBV6-7 belongs to the ORF category, with a function that is uncertain. V was shortened by 7 bases and J by 7 bases, with 20 bases between the two germline ends. This CDR3 has 14 residues. The CDR3 sequence: CASTSEAKHCEQYF. The CDR3 DNA follows: TGTGCCAGCACCTCTGAAGCTAAGCATTGTGAGCAGTACTTC.

V gene TRBV2 combines with J gene TRBJ2-4; 7 positions match TRBD2. With V trimmed by 5 bases and J by 7 bases, 8 bases remained unmatched. CDR1 and CDR2 from the germline V gene are SNHLY and FYNNEI. The CDR3 has 14 amino acids. The CDR3 loop reads CASSYRGDTNIQYF. The CDR3 nucleotides read TGTGCCAGCAGTTACCGGGGGGATACGAACATTCAGTACTTC.

The chain joins TRBV5-6 to TRBJ2-2; 9 nucleotides match TRBD1. Germline V gene data show CDR1 as SGHDT and CDR2 as YYEEEE. The CDR3 sequence is 14 residues long. J lost 5 bases, V lost 4 bases, and 3 bases had no gene match. In nucleotides, the CDR3 is TGTGCCAGCAGCCAGGACAGGGGTACCGGGGAGCTGTTTTTT. Translating gives CASSQDRGTGELFF.

The V and J genes are TRBV2 and TRBJ2-7; 8 bases are a match to TRBD2. The CDR3 is 13 amino acids. Germline assignment: CDR1 SNHLY and CDR2 FYNNEI. Unmatched junction bases numbered 10, after V lost 8 bases and J lost 7 bases. For the CDR3, the DNA is TGTGCCAGCGGCGAGACTAGCGTAAATGAGCAGTACTTC. Translated, it gives CASGETSVNEQYF.

The V gene is TRBV5-1, the J gene TRBJ2-3; the D is unclear. Trimming took off 0 bases at V and 5 bases at J, with 10 bases between the two ends. The CDR3 loop spans 14 amino acids. The germline V gene encodes CDR1 SGHRS and CDR2 YFSETQ. The CDR3 bases are TGCGCCAGCAGCTTGGAGGGCTCCCGAGATACGCAGTATTTT. It encodes CASSLEGSRDTQYF. The whole variable domain, remainder taken from reference TRBV5-1 and TRBJ2-3, is KAGVTQTPRYLIKTRGQQVTLSCSPISGHRSVSWYQQTPGQGLQFLFEYFSETQRNKGNFPGRFSGRQFSNSRSEMNVSTLELGDSALYLCASSLEGSRDTQYFGPGTRLTVL.

The chain has TRBV5-1 and TRBJ1-6, with TRBD1 identical over 7 bases. This CDR3 spans 16 amino acids. V lost 0 bases to trimming and J lost 10 bases; unmatched junction nucleotides: 10. Germline V CDR1 and CDR2: SGHRS, YFSETQ. CDR3 region: CASSLDTTGLGSPLHF. The CDR3, as DNA: TGCGCCAGCAGCTTGGATACGACAGGGTTGGGCTCACCCCTCCACTTT.

This chain connects TRBV6-1 to TRBJ1-1; D is perhaps TRBD1 (5 bases). This CDR3 is built from 15 residues. Trimming cost V 3 bases and J 2 bases, with 13 bases left between them. Germline lookup yields CDR1 MNHNS and CDR2 SASEGT. This CDR3 is CASSEMRGFNTEAFF. CDR3 in DNA: TGTGCCAGCAGTGAGATGAGGGGATTTAACACTGAAGCTTTCTTT.

A note on this clone: Mismatch with germline at one junction end may stem from a read error. The rearrangement links TRBV7-7 to TRBJ2-5; the match to TRBD1 covers 12 bases. Per the germline V gene, CDR1 is SSHAT and CDR2 is FNYEAQ (reference sequence). This CDR3 spans 16 amino acids. CDR3 bases: TGTGCTAGCAGCTTATTAGGGACAGGGGGCCCTGAGACCCAGTACTTC. Translation: CASSLLGTGGPETQYF.

The gene calls are TRBV6-6 and TRBJ2-1, with TRBD2 identical over 11 bases. V trimming: 2 bases; J trimming: 6 bases; junction bases outside the gene matches: 3. Germline V gene data show CDR1 as MNHNY and CDR2 as SVGAGI (reference sequence). The CDR3 has 15 residues. The CDR3 DNA sequence: TGTGCCAGCAGTTACCAACTAGCGGGAGTCAATGAGCAGTTCTTC. It yields the protein CASSYQLAGVNEQFF.

The chain employs TRBV11-2 and TRBJ2-3; 12 nucleotides align to TRBD2. The CDR3 contains 16 residues. Germline-derived CDR1 and CDR2 are SGHAT and FQNNGV. V lost 5 bases, J lost 5 bases, and 8 bases stayed unmatched. This chain's CDR3 is CASSTRTSGMIDTQYF. CDR3 bases: TGTGCCAGCAGCACTAGGACTAGCGGGATGATAGATACGCAGTATTTT.

The chain links TRBV4-1 to TRBJ2-6, with D tentatively TRBD2 (6 bases). Germline CDR1 MGHRA, CDR2 YSYEKL. The CDR3 sequence is 19 residues long. Trimming removed 4 bases at V and 2 bases at J, with 21 bases between. CDR3 region: CASSPGGGRVAAGANVLTF. CDR3 in DNA: TGCGCCAGCAGCCCCGGGGGAGGACGGGTTGCGGCTGGGGCCAACGTCCTGACTTTC.

This chain connects TRBV5-6 to TRBJ2-7, with unresolved D. The V gene lost 4 bases and the J gene lost 2 bases, with 13 bases spanning the gap. The CDR3 runs to 14 residues. Germline V gene data show CDR1 as SGHDT and CDR2 as YYEEEE. The CDR3 DNA reads as TGTGCCAGCAGCACTAAGCCGGGTCCCTACGAGCAGTACTTC. It translates to CASSTKPGPYEQYF.

In regard to this clone: The sample contains more than one DNA sequence encoding this CDR3. The chain links TRBV6-5 to TRBJ1-2; 9 bases line up with TRBD1. The CDR3 runs 13 residues. Trimming at V came to 6 bases and at J to 4 bases, leaving 3 bases not matched to a gene. CDR1 and CDR2 from the germline V gene are MNHEY and SVGAGI. CDR3 amino acids: CASRPGQGYGYTF. CDR3 in DNA: TGTGCCAGCAGGCCGGGACAGGGCTATGGCTACACCTTC.

A word on this clone: The sample holds other DNA sequences that translate to the same CDR3. The CDR3 loop is CASRPPGQETQYF. CDR3 sequence (DNA): TGTGCCAGCCGACCCCCGGGGCAAGAGACCCAGTACTTC. This chain uses TRBV6-5 with TRBJ2-5; TRBD2 is a possible D gene (5 bases). V was pared by 8 bases and J by 2 bases, with 12 bases between. Germline V gene lookup returns CDR1 MNHEY and CDR2 SVGAGI. The CDR3 is 13 residues long.

J is TRBJ2-7 and V is TRBV10-2, with 10 bases identical to TRBD2. V was pared by 6 bases and J by 4 bases, with 6 bases of the junction left unmatched. The CDR3 is 14 amino acids. From germline, CDR1 is WSHSY and CDR2 SAAADI. CDR3 DNA sequence: TGCGCCAGCAGGGCCCTAGCGGGGGCGTACGAGCAGTACTTC. Translated: CASRALAGAYEQYF.

In nucleotides, the CDR3 is TGTGCCAGCTCAGGGACTAGCTCCAGCACAGATACGCAGTATTTT. This translates into CASSGTSSSTDTQYF. The chain couples TRBV18 to TRBJ2-3; 9 bases match TRBD2. Germline assignment: CDR1 KGHSH and CDR2 LQKENI. The CDR3 loop spans 15 amino acids. V trimming: 5 bases; J trimming: 0 bases; junction bases outside the gene matches: 3.

This chain connects TRBV11-2 to TRBJ2-3, with D uncertain. Germline CDR1 reads SGHAT; CDR2 reads FQNNGV. There are 17 residues in the CDR3. Between the trimmed V and J ends, which lost 2 bases and 2 bases, there was a span of 17 bases. CDR3 DNA: TGTGCCAGCAGCTTAAGAACGGCGCACGTAGACACAGATACGCAGTATTTT. It translates to CASSLRTAHVDTDTQYF.

The genes are TRBV9 and TRBJ2-7; 7 bases are a match to TRBD1. Germline V lookup: CDR1 SGDLS, CDR2 YYNGEE. V dropped 3 bases and J dropped 6; count of bases not matched to a gene: 6. The CDR3 is 13 residues long. The CDR3 protein is CASSGGTVGEQYF. The CDR3 nucleotides are TGTGCCAGCAGCGGGGGGACAGTCGGCGAGCAGTACTTC.

A note on this clone: The junction does not match germline at one end; this may be a read error. The chain employs TRBV10-3 and TRBJ1-5; unclear D gene. Germline CDR1 is ENHRY and CDR2 is SYGVKD. The CDR3 is 14 residues long. The CDR3 DNA sequence: TGTGCCATCGGTGAAGGGCCCAGCAATCAGCCCCAGCATTTT. As protein: CAIGEGPSNQPQHF.

This rearrangement joins TRBV11-2 to TRBJ2-3; TRBD2 matches at 10 bases. The germline gives CDR1 SGHAT, CDR2 FQNNGV. The CDR3 runs 14 residues. The V gene end was trimmed by 4 bases and the J gene end by 4 bases; junction bases not matched to a gene: 2. This chain's CDR3 is CASSSGLAPDTQYF. CDR3 DNA sequence: TGTGCCAGCAGCTCGGGACTAGCGCCAGATACGCAGTATTTT.

This chain joins TRBV5-1 and TRBJ2-7, with no clear D. The V end lost 0 bases, the J end lost 6 bases, and 10 bases lay between the germline ends. The germline CDR1 and CDR2 sequences are SGHRS and YFSETQ. The length of the CDR3 is 13 residues. CDR3 region: CASSLDGYVEQYF. Here the CDR3 DNA reads TGCGCCAGCAGCTTGGATGGCTACGTCGAGCAGTACTTC. Supplemented by reference TRBV5-1 and TRBJ2-7, the full variable domain reads KAGVTQTPRYLIKTRGQQVTLSCSPISGHRSVSWYQQTPGQGLQFLFEYFSETQRNKGNFPGRFSGRQFSNSRSEMNVSTLELGDSALYLCASSLDGYVEQYFGPGTRLTVT.

This sequence joins TRBV28 and TRBJ2-3, with 10 bases aligning to TRBD1. Trimming at V came to 5 bases and at J to 3 bases, leaving 5 bases not matched to a gene. CDR3 size: 15 residues. CDR1 and CDR2 (germline): MDHEN, SYDVKM. DNA for the CDR3: TGTGCCAGCAGTACTCCGGGACAGGGGACAGATACGCAGTATTTT. Translating it yields CASSTPGQGTDTQYF.

V gene TRBV11-2 combines with J gene TRBJ1-2; D is possibly TRBD1 (5 bases). The ends were cut back, 4 bases at V and 5 bases at J, with 17 bases in the middle. The germline CDR1 and CDR2 sequences are SGHAT and FQNNGV. This CDR3 comprises 15 residues. The CDR3, as DNA: TGTGCCAGCAGCTCCCAAAAGGGAGGGGCGTATGGCTACACCTTC. This gives the protein CASSSQKGGAYGYTF.

As concerns this clone: Distinct nucleotide sequences in the sample also encode this CDR3. The chain combines TRBV7-9 with TRBJ2-3; D unclear. The length of the CDR3 is 13 residues. V was clipped by 1 base and J by 3 bases, with 5 bases between them. The germline V gene has CDR1 SEHNR and CDR2 FQNEAQ (reference sequence). CDR3 region: CASSLGGTDTQYF. In nucleotides, the CDR3 is TGTGCCAGCAGCTTAGGAGGAACAGATACGCAGTATTTT.

The chain has TRBV6-5 and TRBJ2-7; TRBD1 matches 7 bases. Trimming took 6 bases from V and 12 from J; bases not matched to a gene: 14. The germline V gene has CDR1 MNHEY and CDR2 SVGAGI. CDR3 length: 13 residues. The CDR3 DNA is TGTGCCAGCAGCACACCCGGGACAGCCCTTTTGTACTTC. This encodes CASSTPGTALLYF.

This rearrangement joins TRBV27 to TRBJ2-3, with 13 bases that match TRBD2. The germline V gene has CDR1 MNHEY and CDR2 SMNVEV (reference sequence). Trimming took 4 bases from V and 4 from J; bases not matched to a gene: 14. The CDR3 loop spans 19 amino acids. The CDR3 coding sequence is TGTGCCAGCAGTTCGATACTAGCGGGGGGGCGTCGAACAGCAGATACGCAGTATTTT. Translated: CASSSILAGGRRTADTQYF.

The chain links TRBV19 to TRBJ1-2, with 7 bases matching TRBD1. The CDR3 runs 12 residues. V gave up 8 bases and J gave up 8 bases; unmatched junction bases: 8. Germline lookup yields CDR1 LNHDA and CDR2 SQIVND (reference sequence). The CDR3 region has the DNA TGTGCCAGTCGCAGGGGGGAAGGGGGCTACACCTTC. Protein product: CASRRGEGGYTF. The whole variable domain, remainder taken from reference TRBV19 and TRBJ1-2, is DGGITQSPKYLFRKEGQNVTLSCEQNLNHDAMYWYRQDPGQGLRLIYYSQIVNDFQKGDIAEGYSVSREKKESFPLTVTSAQKNPTAFYLCASRRGEGGYTFGSGTRLTVV.